A single sample is the source of the 18 T cell receptor beta chains below, sequenced in a study of T cells expressing NK-cell markers. One entry per CDR3 protein, without DNA, is what TCRdb gives after re-calling the 5' RACE reads. The sample's table shows about 460,000 distinct CDR3 sequences. Sequenced input: blood T cells: a sorted CD56 or NKG2C T cell subset, CD4+ or CD8+ T cells, or bulk PBMC T cells (not recorded which). These receptor sequences come from a woman between 50 and 59 years old in good health.

V is TRBV28 and J is TRBJ2-5; without DNA, the TCRdb call of TRBD2 cannot be checked. The V gene's germline CDR1 is MDHEN and CDR2 SYDVKM. The CDR3 loop spans 14 amino acids. Here the CDR3 reads CASSLWRGRETQYF.

The gene calls are TRBV5-1 and TRBJ1-5; the D call of TRBD1 rests on TCRdb alone, since no DNA is present to check it. This CDR3 is 15 amino acids long. Germline V CDR1 and CDR2: SGHRS, YFSETQ. The CDR3 sequence is CASSLGGQEWQPQHF.

The V call is TRBV5-1, the J call TRBJ2-1; lacking DNA, the TRBD2 call made by TCRdb goes unchecked. Germline V gives CDR1 SGHRS, CDR2 YFSETQ. This CDR3 spans 12 amino acids. CDR3 protein: CASSLAEREVFF. The full variable domain, its missing parts supplied by reference TRBV5-1 and TRBJ2-1, is KAGVTQTPRYLIKTRGQQVTLSCSPISGHRSVSWYQQTPGQGLQFLFEYFSETQRNKGNFPGRFSGRQFSNSRSEMNVSTLELGDSALYLCASSLAEREVFFGPGTRLTVL.

V is TRBV6-1 and J is TRBJ1-4; TCRdb reports TRBD1, a call that lacks DNA to check it against. The CDR3 contains 16 residues. CDR1 and CDR2 (germline): MNHNS, SASEGT. The CDR3: CASRPGQSRTNEKLFF.

This rearrangement joins TRBV27 to TRBJ1-2; without DNA, the TCRdb call of TRBD1 cannot be checked. This CDR3 has 13 amino acids. Germline V gene data show CDR1 as MNHEY and CDR2 as SMNVEV (reference sequence). This chain's CDR3 is CASSPKGAYGYTF.

The chain has TRBV9 and TRBJ2-1; TCRdb picks TRBD2, but there is no DNA to check that call. Per germline, CDR1 SGDLS and CDR2 YYNGEE. CDR3 size: 15 residues. The CDR3 reads CASSVGVAAYLGQFF.

The chain employs TRBV20-1 and TRBJ1-5; TCRdb gives TRBD1 as the D gene, but with no DNA this cannot be confirmed. The germline gives CDR1 DFQATT, CDR2 SNEGSKA (reference sequence). The CDR3 is 17 amino acids. CDR3: CSATSGTGGRSNQPQHF.

The rearrangement joins TRBV29-1 to TRBJ1-1; TCRdb gives TRBD1 as the D gene, but with no DNA this cannot be confirmed. The germline gives CDR1 SQVTM, CDR2 ANQGSEA. This CDR3 is 13 amino acids long. This CDR3 is CSAWGQINTEAFF.

The rearrangement links TRBV20-1 to TRBJ1-4. Looked up from germline, CDR1 is DFQATT and CDR2 is SNEGSKA (reference sequence). CDR3 length: 15 amino acids. The CDR3 is CSARVIGIRNEKLFF.

V usage is TRBV12-3 or TRBV12-4 and J usage is TRBJ1-2; TCRdb outputs TRBD1, but without DNA this stays unchecked. CDR3 size: 16 residues. The CDR3 sequence: CASSLVFWDSVLPPHF.

V is TRBV5-5 and J is TRBJ2-1; the D call from TCRdb, TRBD2, cannot be confirmed without DNA. The CDR3 consists of 16 residues. In germline, CDR1 is SGHKS, CDR2 YYEKEE (reference sequence). CDR3: CASTLLGLHQYNEQFF.

The chain joins TRBV5-4 to TRBJ2-5; TCRdb indicates TRBD2, and absent DNA this call remains unverified. The germline V gene has CDR1 SGHNT and CDR2 YYREEE (reference sequence). CDR3 length equals 16 residues. The chain's CDR3 is CASSLMLAGLQETQYF.

This chain joins TRBV5-1 and TRBJ2-1; TCRdb's assignment of TRBD2 cannot be checked, as there is no DNA. Germline V gene lookup returns CDR1 SGHRS and CDR2 YFSETQ. This CDR3 has 16 residues. The CDR3 here is CASSFSGSSFLGEQFF. Combining the CDR3 with reference TRBV5-1 and TRBJ2-1 gives the whole variable domain KAGVTQTPRYLIKTRGQQVTLSCSPISGHRSVSWYQQTPGQGLQFLFEYFSETQRNKGNFPGRFSGRQFSNSRSEMNVSTLELGDSALYLCASSFSGSSFLGEQFFGPGTRLTVL.

The chain recombines TRBV6-4 with TRBJ1-5. The CDR3 sequence is 16 residues long. Germline lookup yields CDR1 MRHNA and CDR2 SNTAGT. This CDR3 is CASWFEKGRRNQPQHF.

The CDR3 protein is CASSRQGRGTEAFF. This chain uses TRBV5-1 with TRBJ1-1. The V gene's germline CDR1 is SGHRS and CDR2 YFSETQ. The CDR3 has 14 amino acids. The full variable domain, with the rest looked up from reference TRBV5-1 and TRBJ1-1, is KAGVTQTPRYLIKTRGQQVTLSCSPISGHRSVSWYQQTPGQGLQFLFEYFSETQRNKGNFPGRFSGRQFSNSRSEMNVSTLELGDSALYLCASSRQGRGTEAFFGQGTRLTVV.

The V gene is TRBV5-1, the J gene TRBJ2-1; TCRdb calls TRBD2, which cannot be checked without DNA. The CDR3 has 14 residues. CDR1 SGHRS and CDR2 YFSETQ come from the germline V gene. The CDR3 sequence is CASSLGAGLGEQFF.

This rearrangement joins TRBV11-2 to TRBJ2-1; the D call of TRBD2 rests on TCRdb alone, since no DNA is present to check it. Germline CDR1 is SGHAT and CDR2 is FQNNGV. The CDR3 extends over 18 amino acids. The chain's CDR3 is CASSLGFRSGRGNNEQFF. Using reference TRBV11-2 and TRBJ2-1 for the parts outside the CDR3, the full variable domain is EAGVAQSPRYKIIEKRQSVAFWCNPISGHATLYWYQQILGQGPKLLIQFQNNGVVDDSQLPKDRFSAERLKGVDSTLKIQPAKLEDSAVYLCASSLGFRSGRGNNEQFFGPGTRLTVL.

The V and J genes are TRBV24-1 and TRBJ2-3. Germline loops: CDR1 KGHDR, CDR2 SFDVKD. The CDR3 runs to 13 residues. The CDR3 sequence is CAIGSPGTDTQYF.